This T cell receptor beta chain was captured in a study of T cells in localized non-small cell lung cancer. Data came from immunoSEQ multiplex PCR; TCRdb stores just in-frame clones and leaves some out. The table has over 9,000 clones, about 88% seen once. On this clone: Its antigen is not known.

Study findings and constraints: Longer survival (overall) was linked to higher T cell density in blood. Uninvolved nearby lung showed the greatest T cell clonality, exceeding that found in tumor. Only one tumor region went through sequencing, so heterogeneity may still be there. Detection in adjacent lung was observed for a median 57 of the top 100 tumor clones.

The receptor was isolated from a male donor aged 60 or over with stage III lung adenocarcinoma. The sequenced sample was peripheral blood, obtained before any cancer treatment.

The chain's CDR3 is CASSYPDSRGETQYF. DNA for the CDR3: TGTGCCAGCAGTTACCCAGACAGTCGTGGAGAGACCCAGTACTTC. The chain couples TRBV6-5 to TRBJ2-5; perhaps TRBD1 as D (5 bases). Trimming pared 2 bases from V and 4 bases from J, leaving 14 bases between. Germline lookup yields CDR1 MNHEY and CDR2 SVGAGI. The CDR3 consists of 15 residues.